A single sample is the source of the 13 T cell receptor beta chains below, sequenced in a study of T-cell memory formation after mild COVID-19. TCRdb recomputed calls from the 5' RACE reads with MiXCR, one row per CDR3 protein. Of a few hundred thousand distinct CDR3 sequences in the sample, under 30% were seen once. Specimen: PBMCs or a T cell subset sorted from them (not recorded which). Receptor source: an adult woman who had mild COVID-19 (a few samples of this study predate the infection). Cell type and time point are not known.

This clonotype was observed many times. The chain couples TRBV12-3 or TRBV12-4 to TRBJ2-1, with D hard to call. Trimming removed 6 bases at V and 6 bases at J, with 6 bases between. The CDR3 covers 11 residues. The CDR3, as DNA: TGTGCCAGCAGCTTTAGCAATGAGCAGTTCTTC. This encodes CASSFSNEQFF.

The chain carries TRBV25-1 and TRBJ2-5, with D maybe TRBD1 (6 bases). Trimming took off 4 bases at V and 4 bases at J, with 19 bases between the two ends. The germline V gene encodes CDR1 MGHDK and CDR2 SYGVNS. The CDR3 spans 16 residues. For the CDR3, the DNA is TGTGCCAGCAGTGCCCCAGGGGAGCGGTTAGGAGAGACCCAGTACTTC. This encodes CASSAPGERLGETQYF.

This chain links TRBV5-6 with TRBJ2-1; 9 bases map to TRBD1. Trimming removed 4 bases from V and 4 bases from J; junction bases left unmatched: 12. The CDR3 has 17 amino acids. The germline V gene has CDR1 SGHDT and CDR2 YYEEEE. The CDR3 sequence is CASSKTGTGNFYNEQFF. The DNA of the CDR3 is TGTGCCAGCAGCAAAACCGGGACAGGGAATTTTTACAATGAGCAGTTCTTC. Full variable domain (rest looked up from reference TRBV5-6 and TRBJ2-1): DAGVTQSPTHLIKTRGQQVTLRCSPKSGHDTVSWYQQALGQGPQFIFQYYEEEERQRGNFPDRFSGHQFPNYSSELNVNALLLGDSALYLCASSKTGTGNFYNEQFFGPGTRLTVL.

The J gene is TRBJ1-6, the V gene TRBV6-1; maybe TRBD1 (5 bases). The CDR3 totals 12 residues. The V gene's germline CDR1 is MNHNS and CDR2 SASEGT. Trimming stripped 10 bases from V and 6 bases from J, with 10 bases between. DNA of the CDR3: TGTGCCAATAGCGGGGGTAATTCACCCCTCCACTTT. Protein sequence: CANSGGNSPLHF.

The rearrangement joins TRBV20-1 to TRBJ2-1, with 7 bases that match TRBD2. V lost 3 bases to trimming and J lost 4 bases; unmatched junction nucleotides: 12. CDR3 length: 16 residues. The germline CDR1 and CDR2 sequences are DFQATT and SNEGSKA (reference sequence). The DNA of the CDR3 is TGCAGTGCTAGGAGTCGCACTAGCGACACGTACAATGAGCAGTTCTTC. Translating gives CSARSRTSDTYNEQFF.

Only a few counts were recorded for this clonotype. This rearrangement joins TRBV3-1 to TRBJ2-7; D may match TRBD1 or TRBD2 (6 bases each). This CDR3 comprises 15 residues. The V end lost 7 bases, the J end lost 2 bases, and 18 bases lay between the germline ends. Germline V lookup: CDR1 LGHDT, CDR2 YNNKEL (reference sequence). The CDR3 protein is CASTGGTRGAYEQYF. The CDR3 DNA is TGTGCCAGCACCGGCGGGACAAGGGGAGCCTACGAGCAGTACTTC.

The rearrangement links TRBV5-1 to TRBJ1-1; no definite D call. Trimming took 5 bases from V and 3 from J, leaving 11 bases between them. This CDR3 has 13 amino acids. The germline CDR1 and CDR2 sequences are SGHRS and YFSETQ. The CDR3 spells CASRPSGDTEAFF. The CDR3 region has the DNA TGCGCCAGCAGGCCTTCCGGGGACACTGAAGCTTTCTTT.

The chain uses TRBV12-3 or TRBV12-4 and TRBJ2-2; 11 bases are shared with TRBD1. This CDR3 region has 15 residues. The V segment lost 5 bases and the J segment 6 bases; nucleotides outside the gene matches: 5. CDR3 in amino acids: CASSARTGGAGELFF. The DNA of the CDR3 is TGTGCCAGCAGTGCCAGGACAGGGGGCGCCGGGGAGCTGTTTTTT.

The chain links TRBV20-1 to TRBJ1-5, with D tentatively TRBD1 (5 bases). This CDR3 contains 15 residues. Germline V gene sequence: CDR1 DFQATT, CDR2 SNEGSKA (reference sequence). Deletions cut 0 bases from V and 7 bases from J, with 16 bases between. CDR3 residues: CSARDQGRQQQPQHF. DNA of the CDR3: TGCAGTGCTAGAGATCAGGGACGTCAGCAGCAGCCCCAGCATTTT.

In its sample, this clonotype was seen a few times. The CDR3, as DNA: TGTGCCTGGAGGCCGGGGGCATCCTACGAGCAGTACTTC. It codes for CAWRPGASYEQYF. V usage is TRBV30 and J usage is TRBJ2-7; D may be TRBD1 or TRBD2 (6 bases each). Trimming took 3 bases from V and 1 from J, leaving 10 bases between them. The CDR3 has 13 residues. Germline V gene data show CDR1 as GTSNPN and CDR2 as SVGIG (reference sequence).

The V gene is TRBV20-1, the J gene TRBJ2-2; 8 positions agree with TRBD1. The germline V gene has CDR1 DFQATT and CDR2 SNEGSKA (reference sequence). The ends lost 0 bases at V and 4 bases at J; junction bases unmatched: 7. The CDR3 spans 16 residues. CDR3 bases: TGCAGTGCTAGAGATTCAGGGGGCGTAAGCACCGGGGAGCTGTTTTTT. Protein: CSARDSGGVSTGELFF.

The gene calls are TRBV2 and TRBJ2-1; 7 bases align to TRBD2. The J segment lost 3 bases and the V segment lost 1 base, leaving 6 bases of the junction unmatched. Germline CDR1 SNHLY, CDR2 FYNNEI. The CDR3 length is 16 residues. The DNA for the CDR3 is TGTGCCAGCAGTGAAGGAGCGGGGCGATACTACAATGAGCAGTTCTTC. This encodes CASSEGAGRYYNEQFF.

In its sample, this clonotype was seen a few times. This chain joins TRBV20-1 and TRBJ1-1, with a weak D call TRBD1 (5 bases). V was pared by 0 bases and J by 4 bases, with 15 bases between. Germline-derived CDR1 and CDR2 are DFQATT and SNEGSKA (reference sequence). This CDR3 is built from 15 residues. The CDR3 coding sequence is TGCAGTGCTAGAGATTGGGGCTCTCCGGGCACTGAAGCTTTCTTT. Translated, it gives CSARDWGSPGTEAFF.